This record looks at one T cell receptor beta chain sequence and its context. This receptor's antigen is unknown. Base qualities are not recorded, but no much larger clone differs from it by a single base. TCRbeta CDR3 regions were amplified from genomic DNA by means of the immunoSEQ Assay, a bias-controlled multiplex PCR. As for the authors' bioinformatics: Nucleated cell counts per sample were estimated from amplification of reference gene primers within the assay. To quantify the absolute abundance of each unique TCRbeta CDR3 rearrangement, sequence reads were collapsed and filtered. For each sample, productive Simpson clonality was calculated by taking the square root of Simpson's diversity index across productive rearrangements. TCRdb limited this immuneACCESS table to in-frame rearrangements with V and J called. A share of clones is missing; checked studies link under half to unresolved V genes, and the rest is unexplained. Clone size and V and J calls were adopted from that table, with D and trimming inferred from the DNA. In all, the sample holds tens of thousands of clones, and around four fifths of those were seen once. The ten largest make up 5.4% of the sample.

The data are from a study of blood T cell repertoires in COVID-19 (TCRdb year 2020). Notes on the research overall: The collaborator samples originated in the United States, Italy and Spain and spanned the acute and convalescent phases of COVID-19. The samples were drawn from the first 160 participants of the ongoing ImmuneRACE study and from 1,254 subjects provided by 6 global collaborators. The material from the prospective study consisted of cDNA or gDNA derived from T cells, B-cell-depleted T cells, or PBMCs. The sample metadata nearly always contained a de-identified subject ID, COVID-19 status, age in years and sex. The dataset comprised deeply sampled blood TCRbeta repertoires from subjects exposed to, actively infected with, or recovered from COVID-19. The repertoires were released in a freely available public database meant as a resource for research on the immune response to SARS-CoV-2. Where available, HLA class I and class II types were obtained from metadata supplied by the sample provider rather than from assay-based typing.

Whole blood was collected in K2EDTA tubes by collaborating institutions according to the institutions' own protocols. For TCRbeta analysis, collaborator samples were shipped as frozen whole blood, as isolated PBMCs, or as DNA extracted from either sample type. The CDR3 numbers 16 residues from cysteine through phenylalanine. The entry retains the CDR3 DNA only, 48 bases that are in frame from base 1. Taken from the germline V gene, the CDR1 and CDR2 loops are SGHDT and YYEEEE. The junction shows trimming of 0 bases on V and 3 bases on J, plus 15 bases between the germline ends. The paper's findings and limits, for the study overall: Clinical and demographic metadata were provided uncurated, with the amount varying by source and participant.

Sequencing was carried out using peripheral blood. This sequence was found in a man between 50 and 59 years old with active COVID-19. Recombination joined TRBV5-6 with TRBJ1-2; 5 matching bases give a weak D call of TRBD1. Read as DNA, the sequence is TGTGCCAGCAGCTTGGAGTGGGCCAGGGTCGACTATGGCTACACCTTC. This is translated as CASSLEWARVDYGYTF.